Included here is one TCR beta chain sequence, with context. The data derive from a study of blood T cells in healthy people across ages. The authors ran a second PCR of about 7 to 12 cycles using a sample-barcoded 5' primer and a J-beta primer mix. MiXCR, applied by TCRdb to the 5' RACE reads, yields one record per CDR3 protein. The sample contains 1.5 million to 2 million distinct CDR3 sequences, around half of which appear only once. The CDR3 is 11 amino acids. The germline V and J ends were trimmed by 2 bases and 10 bases, with 10 bases remaining between them. CDR1 is SQVTM and CDR2 is ANQGSEA in the germline V gene.

The chain uses TRBV29-1 and TRBJ2-3, with TRBD1 as a possible D gene (5 bases). This receptor was identified in a woman aged 35 to 49 in good health. Sequencing was carried out using blood. The CDR3 nucleotides read TGCAGCGTTGAAACCAGGGCGGCGCAGTATTTT. The encoded protein is CSVETRAAQYF.